This T cell receptor (beta chain) was obtained from a study of blood T cell repertoires in COVID-19. About the study: Samples taken during acute and convalescent COVID-19 were collected in the United States, Italy and Spain. PBMCs, B-cell-depleted T cells, or T cells were the source of the cDNA or gDNA that made up the material.

CDR1 and CDR2 (germline): DFQATT, SNEGSKA (reference sequence). The length of the CDR3 is 9 residues. The V and J ends lost 6 bases and 3 bases respectively, with 3 bases between them. Per the study methods: From reference gene primer amplification, estimates of nucleated cell counts were derived. Method: immunoSEQ multiplex PCR; TCRdb's copy keeps in-frame clones and lacks some. That table furnishes V, J and clone size, whereas the DNA furnished D and trimming. The sample holds 65,000 to 85,000 clones, roughly 91% seen once. The genes are TRBV20-1 and TRBJ2-7; D is uncertain. The specimen was peripheral blood. This TCR was recovered from a human donor in a cohort sampled during active COVID-19. The CDR3 DNA sequence: TGCAGTGCGAGCTACGAGCAGTACTTC. This encodes CSASYEQYF.